These 32 T cell receptor beta chains originate from one sample sequenced in a study of cytomegalovirus exposure and HLA in healthy donors. Use of 60 Vbeta and 13 Jbeta primers characterized the PCR. Generated by immunoSEQ multiplex PCR, the TCRdb table keeps only in-frame clones and is missing some. The data show around 130,000 clones, 75% to 90% seen once. The sample comprised PBMCs. These TCRs come from a male donor in good health and CMV-seronegative.

The V call is TRBV2, the J call TRBJ2-1; 10 nucleotides agree with TRBD1. The CDR3 totals 14 residues. In germline, CDR1 is SNHLY, CDR2 FYNNEI. The V and J ends lost 3 bases and 9 bases, in that order; junction bases with no gene match: 5. CDR3 nucleotide sequence: TGTGCCAGCAGTGAGCGACAGGGGGCAACTGAGCAGTTCTTC. Amino acids: CASSERQGATEQFF.

V usage is TRBV7-9 and J usage is TRBJ1-6, with D unresolved. Germline CDR1 reads SEHNR; CDR2 reads FQNEAQ (reference sequence). Between the trimmed V and J ends, which lost 5 bases and 8 bases, there was a span of 10 bases. The CDR3 has 13 residues. The CDR3: CASSRGEYSPLHF. CDR3 DNA: TGTGCCAGCAGCCGCGGGGAATATTCACCCCTCCACTTT.

This chain's CDR3 is CASSSGLLNEQFF. The CDR3 DNA is TGTGCCAGCAGCTCGGGACTGCTCAATGAGCAGTTCTTC. The chain is built from TRBV7-2 and TRBJ2-1; D might be TRBD2 (6 bases). Germline values: CDR1 SGHTA, CDR2 FQGNSA. Trimming took off 4 bases at V and 6 bases at J, with 10 bases between the two ends. This CDR3 spans 13 amino acids.

CDR3 amino acids: CAWRGAHTVPDTQYF. CDR3 sequence (DNA): TGTGCCTGGAGGGGGGCCCATACAGTCCCAGATACGCAGTATTTT. The chain couples TRBV30 to TRBJ2-3, with D maybe TRBD1 (6 bases). This CDR3 has 15 amino acids. The V end lost 3 bases, the J end lost 4 bases, and 17 bases lay between the germline ends. CDR1 is GTSNPN and CDR2 is SVGIG in the germline V gene (reference sequence).

This chain connects TRBV7-9 to TRBJ2-1; 9 bases map to TRBD2. From germline, CDR1 is SEHNR and CDR2 FQNEAQ (reference sequence). V lost 2 bases to trimming and J lost 7 bases; unmatched junction nucleotides: 9. The CDR3 has 16 residues. CDR3 coding DNA: TGTGCCAGCAGCTTAACCGCGGGGGGGCGATTTAATGAGCAGTTCTTC. The encoded protein is CASSLTAGGRFNEQFF.

Regarding this clone: Sequence at one end of the junction differs from germline and may be a read error. V usage is TRBV4-1 and J usage is TRBJ2-7; D might be TRBD1 (6 bases). Germline V gene sequence: CDR1 MGHRA, CDR2 YSYEKL. The CDR3 spans 16 residues. CDR3 coding DNA: TGCGTCAGCAGCTCCCCGGGACAAAGGAGCTCCTACGAGCAGTACTTC. Translated, it gives CVSSSPGQRSSYEQYF.

This chain uses TRBV7-3 with TRBJ1-1; a possible D gene is TRBD1 (6 bases). The CDR3 length is 16 residues. Germline lookup yields CDR1 SGHTA and CDR2 FQGTGA. The V end was cut by 2 bases, the J end by 3 bases, with 16 bases between. CDR3: CASSLFAGAEDTEAFF. The CDR3 DNA reads TGTGCCAGCAGCTTATTTGCGGGGGCGGAGGACACTGAAGCTTTCTTT. The full variable domain, rest sourced from reference TRBV7-3 and TRBJ1-1, is GAGVSQTPSNKVTEKGKYVELRCDPISGHTALYWYRQSLGQGPEFLIYFQGTGAADDSGLPNDRFFAVRPEGSVSTLKIQRTERGDSAVYLCASSLFAGAEDTEAFFGQGTRLTVV.

This chain connects TRBV5-3 to TRBJ2-4; 9 bases are shared with TRBD2. TRBV5-3 is flagged as an ORF with uncertain function. V shed 0 bases, J shed 7 bases, and the junction held 11 bases outside the gene matches. There are 17 residues in the CDR3. The CDR3 region is CARSLVPSGEWGNIQYF. CDR3 bases: TGTGCCAGAAGCTTGGTTCCTAGCGGGGAGTGGGGTAACATTCAGTACTTC.

The J gene is TRBJ2-3, the V gene TRBV2; TRBD2 matches 12 bases. CDR1 and CDR2 from the germline V gene are SNHLY and FYNNEI. V trimming: 6 bases; J trimming: 2 bases; junction bases outside the gene matches: 12. The CDR3 has 18 amino acids. CDR3 nucleotide sequence: TGTGCCAGCAGCTTGTTGGGACTAGCGGGTGAGGACACAGATACGCAGTATTTT. Protein: CASSLLGLAGEDTDTQYF.

The CDR3 bases are TGTGCCAGCAGCTCCTGGGGAGGGTACAATGAGCAGTTCTTC. Amino acids: CASSSWGGYNEQFF. The chain carries TRBV7-8 and TRBJ2-1; 7 nucleotides line up with TRBD2. In germline, CDR1 is SGHVS, CDR2 FQNEAQ. The CDR3 is 14 residues long. Trimming took 4 bases from V and 4 from J; bases not matched to a gene: 4.

CDR3 loop: CASSQVGGGRIYEQYF. CDR3 DNA: TGCGCCAGCAGCCAGGTGGGCGGCGGGAGAATCTACGAGCAGTACTTC. The V gene is TRBV4-1, the J gene TRBJ2-7; 7 nucleotides align to TRBD2. Germline V CDR1 and CDR2: MGHRA, YSYEKL. J lost 3 bases, V lost 3 bases, and 11 bases had no gene match. This CDR3 has 16 amino acids.

This clone was recorded once. In DNA form, the CDR3 reads TGTGCCAGCAGCCAAGAATCGGGCACCGGGGAGCTGTTTTTT. As protein: CASSQESGTGELFF. The J gene is TRBJ2-2, the V gene TRBV4-2; D not certain. V lost 0 bases to trimming and J lost 4 bases, with 6 bases between them. Per germline, CDR1 LGHNA and CDR2 YNFKEQ. The CDR3 length is 14 residues.

The chain recombines TRBV7-3 with TRBJ2-7, with 7 bases fitting TRBD1. The V gene end was trimmed by 6 bases and the J gene end by 3 bases; junction bases not matched to a gene: 11. This CDR3 contains 15 residues. Germline V gene data show CDR1 as SGHTA and CDR2 as FQGTGA. The CDR3 DNA follows: TGTGCCAGCAGTTTAGACTCGACAGGGTTCTACGAGCAGTACTTC. This encodes CASSLDSTGFYEQYF.

This clone turned up a few times. The CDR3 DNA is TGTGCCAGCAGCGGCGATGGGACAGGATCATTACCACTGTTTTTT. The encoded protein is CASSGDGTGSLPLFF. This chain links TRBV6-1 with TRBJ1-4; 8 bases are shared with TRBD1. The CDR3 sequence is 15 residues long. Per the germline V gene, CDR1 is MNHNS and CDR2 is SASEGT. With V trimmed by 6 bases and J by 13 bases, 16 bases remained unmatched.

The V call is TRBV4-1, the J call TRBJ1-3, with 7 positions matching TRBD1. The germline CDR1 and CDR2 sequences are MGHRA and YSYEKL. This CDR3 is 16 amino acids long. J was trimmed by 2 bases and V by 4 bases; bases with no gene match: 8. CDR3 DNA: TGCGCCAGCAGCCTGACAGGGCGTCCGCCTGGAAACACCATATATTTT. This gives the protein CASSLTGRPPGNTIYF.

Concerning this clone itself: An end of the junction differs from the germline gene, which may be a read error. V usage is TRBV23-1 and J usage is TRBJ2-6; 8 nucleotides match TRBD1. Being an ORF, TRBV23-1 has a function that is uncertain. The CDR3 has 16 amino acids. The CDR3 coding sequence is TGCGCCAGCCAGGACAGGGTCAACTCTGGGGCCAACGGCCTGACTTTC. Encoded protein: CASQDRVNSGANGLTF.

This clone was counted a single time. CDR3 residues: CASSLRRTGYSNQPQHF. For the CDR3, the DNA is TGTGCCAGCAGCCTACGGCGGACAGGTTATAGCAATCAGCCCCAGCATTTT. The V and J genes are TRBV5-6 and TRBJ1-5; 7 nucleotides agree with TRBD1. CDR3 length: 17 amino acids. CDR1 is SGHDT, CDR2 YYEEEE, per germline. The trim removed 4 bases at V and 0 bases at J, leaving 10 bases unmatched.

This sequence joins TRBV4-3 and TRBJ1-1; D remains unclear. V was trimmed by 0 bases and J by 1 base, leaving 12 bases between them. The CDR3 is 16 residues long. Per germline, CDR1 LGHNA and CDR2 YSLEER. The CDR3 is CASSQDWSAGNTEAFF. The CDR3 coding sequence is TGCGCCAGCAGCCAAGATTGGTCGGCAGGGAACACTGAAGCTTTCTTT.

The chain couples TRBV19 to TRBJ2-7, with D possibly matching TRBD2 (5 bases). The length of the CDR3 is 14 residues. Germline lookup yields CDR1 LNHDA and CDR2 SQIVND (reference sequence). V lost 4 bases and J lost 4, with 14 bases in between. Written as DNA, the CDR3 is TGTGCCAGTAGTACCCTAGCAGAGCGTTACGAGCAGTACTTC. It is translated as CASSTLAERYEQYF.

J is TRBJ2-3 and V is TRBV7-2; the match to TRBD2 covers 12 bases. Germline CDR1 is SGHTA and CDR2 is FQGNSA. The V and J ends lost 1 base and 5 bases, in that order; junction bases with no gene match: 7. This CDR3 has 17 amino acids. The CDR3 is CASSLVPSGGGIDTQYF. As DNA, the CDR3 is TGTGCCAGCAGCTTAGTCCCTAGCGGGGGGGGAATAGATACGCAGTATTTT.

This clone appeared a few times. The chain has TRBV6-4 and TRBJ1-1; no clear D. Germline assignment: CDR1 MRHNA and CDR2 SNTAGT. Trimming stripped 2 bases from V and 4 bases from J, with 11 bases between. The CDR3 spans 14 residues. CDR3 loop: CASSDEGESTEAFF. The CDR3 DNA follows: TGTGCCAGCAGTGACGAGGGAGAGAGCACTGAAGCTTTCTTT.

This rearrangement joins TRBV7-9 to TRBJ1-1; D gene uncertain. Germline CDR1 is SEHNR and CDR2 is FQNEAQ (reference sequence). Trimming took 4 bases from V and 5 from J, leaving 17 bases between them. The length of the CDR3 is 15 residues. CDR3 residues: CASSSSSAYGTEAFF. The CDR3 bases are TGTGCCAGCAGCTCTAGCTCGGCATACGGGACTGAAGCTTTCTTT.

This chain links TRBV18 with TRBJ2-7, with D unclear. V lost 2 bases, J lost 2 bases, and 10 bases lay in between. Germline values: CDR1 KGHSH, CDR2 LQKENI. There are 14 residues in the CDR3. The CDR3 sequence: CASSPGSQTYEQYF. The CDR3 region has the DNA TGTGCCAGCTCACCAGGATCACAGACCTACGAGCAGTACTTC.

V and J are TRBV19 and TRBJ1-1; D ambiguous. The CDR3 sequence is 13 residues long. V dropped 4 bases and J dropped 2 bases, with 8 bases sitting between them. Germline lookup yields CDR1 LNHDA and CDR2 SQIVND (reference sequence). The CDR3 reads CASSTRTNTEAFF. DNA for the CDR3: TGTGCCAGTAGTACTAGAACTAACACTGAAGCTTTCTTT.

The gene calls are TRBV5-4 and TRBJ1-1, with D possibly being TRBD1 (5 bases). Germline V gene data show CDR1 as SGHNT and CDR2 as YYREEE (reference sequence). The CDR3 extends over 15 amino acids. Trimming took off 4 bases at V and 5 bases at J, with 18 bases between the two ends. The CDR3 reads CASSPQFGEGTEAFF. The CDR3, as DNA: TGTGCCAGCAGCCCCCAGTTCGGGGAGGGGACTGAAGCTTTCTTT.

In this sample, this clone turned up a few times. Relative to the germline gene, one junction end is altered; a read error may explain this. The chain recombines TRBV7-9 with TRBJ1-1; D possibly corresponds to TRBD1 (6 bases). The germline V gene has CDR1 SEHNR and CDR2 FQNEAQ (reference sequence). This CDR3 spans 12 amino acids. The CDR3 region is CSSSLEQGSAFF. For the CDR3, the DNA is TGTTCCAGCAGCTTAGAACAGGGATCGGCTTTCTTT. The full variable domain, with the rest looked up from reference TRBV7-9 and TRBJ1-1, is DTGVSQNPRHKITKRGQNVTFRCDPISEHNRLYWYRQTLGQGPEFLTYFQNEAQLEKSRLLSDRFSAERPKGSFSTLEIQRTEQGDSAMYLCSSSLEQGSAFFGQGTRLTVV.

This clone appeared a few times. The rearrangement joins TRBV10-3 to TRBJ1-1, with unresolved D. Trimming cost V 4 bases and J 7 bases, with 16 bases left between them. CDR1 is ENHRY and CDR2 is SYGVKD in the germline V gene. This CDR3 has 14 amino acids. The CDR3 is CAISAKEGFSEAFF. CDR3 nucleotides: TGTGCCATCAGTGCCAAAGAGGGTTTTAGTGAAGCTTTCTTT.

The V gene is TRBV6-5, the J gene TRBJ1-5, with 7 bases fitting TRBD1. J lost 1 base, V lost 5 bases, and 5 bases had no gene match. Germline V lookup: CDR1 MNHEY, CDR2 SVGAGI. This CDR3 is built from 15 residues. In DNA, the CDR3 is TGTGCCAGCAGTAGTGCGACAGGGAGCAATCAGCCCCAGCATTTT. Translating it yields CASSSATGSNQPQHF.

V usage is TRBV6-5 and J usage is TRBJ1-1; tentatively, D is TRBD1 (6 bases). With 6 bases removed from V and 5 bases from J, the gap between germline ends came to 13 bases. This CDR3 spans 13 amino acids. CDR1 MNHEY and CDR2 SVGAGI come from the germline V gene. CDR3 region: CASSLPGETEAFF. In DNA form, the CDR3 reads TGTGCCAGCAGCCTACCAGGGGAGACTGAAGCTTTCTTT.

V is TRBV10-3 and J is TRBJ1-5; D remains ambiguous. This CDR3 is built from 14 residues. Germline V gives CDR1 ENHRY, CDR2 SYGVKD. Trimming left V 10 bases short and J 0 bases short, with 13 bases between. DNA for the CDR3: TGTGCCACCAATACGGGGAATAGCAATCAGCCCCAGCATTTT. Translated: CATNTGNSNQPQHF.

V is TRBV5-1 and J is TRBJ1-1, with TRBD1 matching over 7 bases. Germline V gives CDR1 SGHRS, CDR2 YFSETQ. This CDR3 region has 14 residues. V was pared by 7 bases and J by 4 bases, with 10 bases of the junction left unmatched. The CDR3 spells CASGEQGRGTEAFF. For the CDR3, the DNA is TGCGCCAGCGGGGAACAGGGGCGAGGCACTGAAGCTTTCTTT.

The chain links TRBV7-3 to TRBJ2-7; TRBD2 matches at 12 bases. Germline CDR1 is SGHTA and CDR2 is FQGTGA. Trimming removed 5 bases from V and 3 bases from J; junction bases left unmatched: 2. This CDR3 comprises 14 residues. CDR3: CASSQTSGGYEQYF. Written as DNA, the CDR3 is TGTGCCAGCAGCCAGACTAGCGGGGGCTACGAGCAGTACTTC.